The sequence of this T cell receptor beta chain was determined in a study of cytomegalovirus exposure and HLA in healthy donors. This table comes from immunoSEQ multiplex PCR, and its TCRdb copy is limited to in-frame clones, with some not included. The data hold some 350,000 clones, with around 90% observed a single time. Germline V gene data show CDR1 as MGHRA and CDR2 as YSYEKL. After removal of 1 base from V and 5 bases from J, the junction contained 10 bases not matched to a gene. This CDR3 is 16 amino acids long. The TCR was taken from a woman in her twenties or thirties in good health and CMV-seropositive. The sample was PBMCs. The rearrangement uses TRBV4-1 and TRBJ1-2, with 7 positions matching TRBD1. The CDR3 nucleotides are TGCGCCAGCAGCCAAGCCCCCACAGGGGATCGGTATGGCTACACCTTC. It yields the protein CASSQAPTGDRYGYTF.